This T cell receptor beta chain was recovered during a study of blood T cell repertoires in COVID-19. Study-wide context: Donors in the United States, Italy and Spain gave samples during acute or convalescent COVID-19. The cDNA or gDNA used as material had been derived from T cells, B-cell-depleted T cells, or PBMCs.

In the original workflow: Estimation of nucleated cell counts relied on the amplification of reference gene primers. Data came from immunoSEQ multiplex PCR; TCRdb stores just in-frame clones and leaves some out. The V and J calls and clone size come from that table; D and trimming were worked out from the DNA. The table lists tens of thousands of clones, 70% to 85% of them singletons. The J segment lost 3 bases and the V segment lost 0 bases, leaving 4 bases of the junction unmatched. Germline CDR1 is LGHDT and CDR2 is YNNKEL (reference sequence). This CDR3 spans 16 amino acids. The chain couples TRBV3-1 (or the pseudogene TRBV3-2) to TRBJ2-5, with 10 nucleotides matching TRBD2. This sequence originates from a man in his fifties or sixties with acute or convalescent COVID-19. Source material: peripheral blood. DNA for the CDR3: TGTGCCAGCAGCCAAGATCCTAGCGGGAGTGAAGAGACCCAGTACTTC. It translates to CASSQDPSGSEETQYF.